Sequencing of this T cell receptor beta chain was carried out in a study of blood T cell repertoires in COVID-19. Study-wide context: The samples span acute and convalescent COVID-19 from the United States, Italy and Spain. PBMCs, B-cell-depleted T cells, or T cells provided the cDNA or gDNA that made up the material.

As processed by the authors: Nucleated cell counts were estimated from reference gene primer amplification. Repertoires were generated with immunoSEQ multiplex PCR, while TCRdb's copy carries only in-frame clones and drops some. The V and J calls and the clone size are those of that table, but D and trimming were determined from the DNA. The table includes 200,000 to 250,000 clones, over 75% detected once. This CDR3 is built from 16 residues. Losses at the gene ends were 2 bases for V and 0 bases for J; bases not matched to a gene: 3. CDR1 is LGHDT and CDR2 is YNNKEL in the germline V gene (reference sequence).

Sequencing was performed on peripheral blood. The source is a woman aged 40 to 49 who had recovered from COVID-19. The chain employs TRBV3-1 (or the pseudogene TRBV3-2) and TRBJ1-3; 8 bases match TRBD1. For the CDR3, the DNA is TGTGCCAGCAGCCAATCAGGGGGCTCCTCTGGAAACACCATATATTTT. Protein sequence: CASSQSGGSSGNTIYF.